The subject of this entry is one TCR beta chain. These data originate in a study of blood T cell repertoires in COVID-19. TCRdb keeps only in-frame clones here, not all; method: immunoSEQ multiplex PCR. The sample shows around 150,000 clones, about 80% of them seen only once. Recovery meant two consecutive negative NP/OP PCR tests, professional clearance, or resolved symptoms. Germline V gives CDR1 SGHAT, CDR2 FQNNGV. This CDR3 has 15 residues. Deletions cut 3 bases from V and 4 bases from J, with 12 bases between. V is TRBV11-2 and J is TRBJ2-2; tentatively, D is TRBD1 (5 bases). The sequenced sample was PBMCs or T cells enriched from blood (not recorded which). The source of this sequence is a woman aged 55 to 70 who had recovered from COVID-19. CDR3 sequence (DNA): TGTGCCAGCAGCTTTCGTCTACAGGTCACCGGGGAGCTGTTTTTT. Its protein is CASSFRLQVTGELFF.